This is a list of T cell receptor beta chains from one sample in a study of T cell repertoires in cytomegalovirus infection. TCRdb fed the reads into MiXCR, producing one record per CDR3 protein. Of about 60,000 distinct CDR3 sequences listed, around 20% are singletons. Which antigens these TCRs recognize remains unknown. Sequencing was performed on CD8+ T cells from cultured PBMCs, taken from culture after CMV antigen stimulation. These receptor sequences come from a human donor in good health (CMV status not recorded). Some clones in this sample may be carry-over from other donors' samples. The CDR3 runs from the conserved cysteine through the conserved F or W. Each record gives: V gene, J gene, CDR3 length, clone size, D gene, CDR3 DNA, CDR3 protein. D genes are given only for firm matches. Clone size is stated in some rows and not others, as once, few, many or a class when expanded.

>TRBV6-2/TRBV6-3|TRBJ1-1|17|-|TRBD1
TGTGCCAGCAGTTACCGGAGGGGGCCTCTGTCGAACACTGAAGCTTTCTTT
CASSYRRGPLSNTEAFF
>TRBV14|TRBJ2-1|14|few|-
TGTGCCAGCAGCAACGTCCAGGGGCAACTGGCGGTGTTCTTC
CASSNVQGQLAVFF
>TRBV7-2|TRBJ1-2|14|-|TRBD1
TGTGCCAGCAGCCTCGGGACAGGTCGCGATGGCTACACCTTC
CASSLGTGRDGYTF
>TRBV27|TRBJ1-1|16|few|TRBD1
TGTGCCAGCAGTTTCACTCCCGGGACAGCGAACACTGAAGCTTTCTTT
CASSFTPGTANTEAFF
>TRBV6-2/TRBV6-3|TRBJ2-5|15|-|-
TGTGCCAGCACCACACCTTGGACGGACCAAGAGACCCAGTACTTC
CASTTPWTDQETQYF
>TRBV7-8|TRBJ1-2|14|-|-
TGTGCCAGCAGCTTAGCGCCACTAAACTATGGCTACACCTTC
CASSLAPLNYGYTF
>TRBV12-3/TRBV12-4|TRBJ1-1|14|few|-
TGTGCCAGCAGTTCGACAGGAGGGAACACTGAAGCTTTCTTT
CASSSTGGNTEAFF
>TRBV7-2|TRBJ2-6|19|few|-
TGTGCCAGCAGCCCTCCCATGGGACCGAAAATCTCTGGGGCCAACGTCCTGACTTTC
CASSPPMGPKISGANVLTF
>TRBV6-6|TRBJ2-5|15|few|-
TGTGCCAGCAGTTTACGGACTTTGGGGAAAGAGACCCAGTACTTC
CASSLRTLGKETQYF
>TRBV7-9|TRBJ2-1|14|-|-
TGTGCCAGCAGCGTGGGACGGCTTTGGGAAGAGCAGTTCTTC
CASSVGRLWEEQFF
>TRBV19|TRBJ2-2|12|-|-
TGTGCCAGTAGTTTCGGGCCCCGGGAGCTGTTTTTT
CASSFGPRELFF
>TRBV3-1|TRBJ1-2|16|-|-
TGTGCCAGCAGCCAAGGGAATAGTCGCAACGCCCATGGCTACACCTTC
CASSQGNSRNAHGYTF
>TRBV7-2|TRBJ2-7|17|-|-
TGTGCCAGCAGCTCAGACTTACCCCGACAGTTAACCTACGAGCAGTACTTC
CASSSDLPRQLTYEQYF
>TRBV11-3|TRBJ2-2|14|-|-
TGTGCCAGCAGCTTAGAAGAGGCCACCGGGGAGCTGTTTTTT
CASSLEEATGELFF
>TRBV7-2|TRBJ2-2|18|-|-
TGTGCCAGCAGCTTAGCGGGGCTAGGCCCGTCTCCCACCGGGGAGCTGTTTTTT
CASSLAGLGPSPTGELFF
>TRBV4-3|TRBJ2-7|13|-|-
TGCGCCAGCAGCCAAGCGGCCGGAGCGGAGCAGTACTTC
CASSQAAGAEQYF
>TRBV11-2|TRBJ1-1|12|-|-
TGTGCCAGCAGCTTAGAAGGGGTCGGAGCTTTCTTT
CASSLEGVGAFF
>TRBV7-9|TRBJ2-7|16|few|TRBD1
TGTGCCAGCAGCCCCAAAACAGGGGACCATACCTACGAGCAGTACTTC
CASSPKTGDHTYEQYF
>TRBV29-1|TRBJ1-2|12|-|TRBD1
TGCAGCGGACAGGGGGGAAACTATGGCTACACCTTC
CSGQGGNYGYTF
>TRBV7-8|TRBJ2-3|17|few|TRBD1
TGTGCCAGCAGCATAAGCCGGGACAGGGTCATTAGAGATACGCAGTATTTT
CASSISRDRVIRDTQYF
>TRBV7-9|TRBJ1-2|14|many|-
TGTGCCAGCAGCTCTCCGGAACTCTCCTATGGCTACACCTTC
CASSSPELSYGYTF
>TRBV30|TRBJ2-1|15|few|-
TGTGCCTGGAGTGTAGGAGGGGGGTCCTACAATGAGCAGTTCTTC
CAWSVGGGSYNEQFF
>TRBV12-3/TRBV12-4|TRBJ2-1|15|few|-
TGTGCCAGCAGTTTAGGGGGGTTCACCTACAATGAGCAGTTCTTC
CASSLGGFTYNEQFF
>TRBV4-1|TRBJ2-5|15|-|TRBD2
TGCGCCAGCAGTCAACTAGCGGGGGGCAGGGAGACCCAGTACTTC
CASSQLAGGRETQYF
>TRBV7-8|TRBJ2-1|15|-|TRBD1
TGTGCCAGCAGCTCGTCCCGGGACAGGTACAATGAGCAGTTCTTC
CASSSSRDRYNEQFF
>TRBV12-3/TRBV12-4|TRBJ2-7|16|few|-
TGTGCCAGCAGTTCTGGTGGGGGTCCGGACCGCGGCGAGCAGTACTTC
CASSSGGGPDRGEQYF
>TRBV7-6|TRBJ1-1|15|-|-
TGTGCCAGCAGCTTAGTAGCAAGATCGAACACTGAAGCTTTCTTT
CASSLVARSNTEAFF
>TRBV7-9|TRBJ1-2|16|many|TRBD1
TGTGCCAGCAGCTTATCGGGACAGCATGCTAACTATGGCTACACCTTC
CASSLSGQHANYGYTF
>TRBV6-2/TRBV6-3|TRBJ2-2|15|few|-
TGTGCCAGCAGTTACTCGGCTAGCTGGGGCGGGGAGCTGTTTTTT
CASSYSASWGGELFF
>TRBV12-3/TRBV12-4|TRBJ1-1|12|few|-
TGTGCCAGCAGCTTCCGGGCCACTGAAGCTTTCTTT
CASSFRATEAFF
>TRBV7-9|TRBJ2-3|17|few|-
TGTGCCAGCAGCACCATGCTAGGCCGATCTAGCACAGATACGCAGTATTTT
CASSTMLGRSSTDTQYF
>TRBV7-2|TRBJ2-5|14|few|TRBD1
TGTGCCAGCAGCTTTGGGACAGAGCAAGAGACCCAGTACTTC
CASSFGTEQETQYF
>TRBV20-1|TRBJ1-5|13|-|-
TGCAGTGCTATTCCCAGGGCTAATCAGCCCCAGCATTTT
CSAIPRANQPQHF
>TRBV7-9|TRBJ2-1|17|-|-
TGTGCCAGCACCCTATACCGGGGGGCCGACTCCTACAATGAGCAGTTCTTC
CASTLYRGADSYNEQFF
>TRBV7-2|TRBJ1-5|14|-|TRBD1
TGTGCCAGCAGCCAGGGGGGGGGCGGTCAGCCCCAGCATTTT
CASSQGGGGQPQHF
>TRBV19|TRBJ1-1|12|-|-
TGTGCCAGTAGTAGTCGTGGCACTGAAGCTTTCTTT
CASSSRGTEAFF
>TRBV7-8|TRBJ2-7|15|-|-
TGTGCCAGCAGCCACCACGGGACCCCCGCTTGGGAGCAGTACTTC
CASSHHGTPAWEQYF
>TRBV19|TRBJ2-7|15|-|-
TGTGCCAGTAGTATAGGAGCTTCAGGTTCCTACGAGCAGTACTTC
CASSIGASGSYEQYF
>TRBV6-2/TRBV6-3|TRBJ1-2|20|-|TRBD1
TGTGCCAGCAGTTATGCCCCGAACTCCGGGACAGGGGACGCTAACTATGGCTACACCTTC
CASSYAPNSGTGDANYGYTF
>TRBV7-3|TRBJ2-1|15|-|-
TGTGCCAGCAGTCGCAGCCAGGGCCTTCGCGATGAGCAGTTCTTC
CASSRSQGLRDEQFF
>TRBV7-8|TRBJ2-5|14|many|-
TGTGCCAGCAGCTTCGACAGGAGCGAAGAGACCCAGTACTTC
CASSFDRSEETQYF
>TRBV7-8|TRBJ1-1|16|-|-
TGTGCCAGCAGCTTAGCCCCCCTCGGGGGGGTTGATGAAGCTTTCTTT
CASSLAPLGGVDEAFF
>TRBV7-6|TRBJ1-2|15|few|-
TGTGCCAGCAGCTTAGAGATTGGGACTGCAGATGGCTACACCTTC
CASSLEIGTADGYTF
>TRBV7-2|TRBJ1-1|16|many|-
TGTGCCAGCAGCTTAGGTTGGGGTACGTCGAACACTGAAGCTTTCTTT
CASSLGWGTSNTEAFF
>TRBV7-9|TRBJ2-7|12|few|-
TGTGCCAGCAGCTTTCAGGGACGCGAGCAGTACTTC
CASSFQGREQYF
>TRBV6-1|TRBJ2-4|14|-|-
TGTGCCAGCAGTGAGGGATTCTACAGGGACATTCAGTACTTC
CASSEGFYRDIQYF